The source of this T cell receptor beta chain is a study of CXCR3-negative and CXCR3-positive naive CD8 T cells. Study information: The total count of TRB reads reached about 150 million, and each library contributed about 1.5 +/- 0.3 million.

With regard to this clonotype: Its antigen is currently unknown.

Carrying UMI labels, the TRB cDNA libraries were prepared through 5' RACE. From the 5' RACE reads, TCRdb lists one entry per CDR3 protein and no DNA. Its table lists some 49,000 distinct CDR3 sequences. The CDR3 is 14 residues long. CDR1 LNHDA and CDR2 SQIVND come from the germline V gene (reference sequence). Study results and caveats: TRB CDR3 properties indicated TCR strength, while surface CD5 was similar across naive subsets.

The J gene is TRBJ2-1, the V gene TRBV19. This TCR was sampled from a human donor in good health. Some clones in this sample may be carry-over from other donors' samples. The sample consisted of naive CXCR3- CD8+ T cells from blood. The subset is: CD45RO-CCR7+CD27+CD95- naive CD8+ T cells lacking CXCR3 (TNR3-). CDR3 sequence reads: CASSPADGYNEQFF.